Presented here are 5 T cell receptor beta chains from one specimen sequenced in a study of T cell repertoires in aging, cancer and after chemotherapy. TCR beta rearrangements were amplified from peripheral blood genomic DNA. Rearranged V-D-J TRB sequences were amplified with a mixed TRB-A/B primer pool. TCRdb passed the multiplex PCR reads through MiXCR, listing each CDR3 protein once. The sample holds around 10,000 distinct CDR3 sequences, approximately 30% seen once. Sequenced: blood. The origin of the receptors is a human donor in good health.

For the CDR3, the DNA is TGTGCCAGTAGTATAGATCGATTCGAGCAGTTCTTC. It is translated as CASSIDRFEQFF. The chain carries TRBV19 and TRBJ2-1; no clear D gene. This CDR3 has 12 amino acids. Germline CDR1 and CDR2: LNHDA and SQIVND (reference sequence). V dropped 0 bases and J dropped 10 bases, with 7 bases sitting between them.

This clonotype is labeled medium-sized. The chain links TRBV27 to TRBJ2-6, with no clear D. The CDR3 contains 14 residues. Looked up from germline, CDR1 is MNHEY and CDR2 is SMNVEV (reference sequence). V was trimmed by 6 bases and J by 0 bases, leaving 6 bases between them. CDR3 in DNA: TGTGCCAGCAGACAGAGCTCTGGGGCCAACGTCCTGACTTTC. It codes for CASRQSSGANVLTF.

V is TRBV7-2 and J is TRBJ2-1, with 14 bases that match TRBD2. Looked up from germline, CDR1 is SGHTA and CDR2 is FQGNSA. J was trimmed by 2 bases and V by 4 bases; bases with no gene match: 7. The CDR3 spans 18 residues. The CDR3, as DNA: TGTGCCAGCAGCTCCCGACTAGCGGGAGGGAGGGCCTACAATGAGCAGTTCTTC. Residues: CASSSRLAGGRAYNEQFF.

This clonotype is labeled as medium-sized. The chain is built from TRBV29-1 and TRBJ2-7; 9 bases are a match to TRBD1. Germline loops: CDR1 SQVTM, CDR2 ANQGSEA. The V and J ends lost 7 bases and 5 bases, in that order; junction bases with no gene match: 3. The CDR3 is made up of 11 amino acids. The CDR3 loop reads CSGTGAHEQYF. DNA of the CDR3: TGCAGCGGGACAGGGGCTCACGAGCAGTACTTC.

This chain uses TRBV6-5 with TRBJ1-2; D not certain. The germline V gene encodes CDR1 MNHEY and CDR2 SVGAGI. Between the trimmed V and J ends, which lost 6 bases and 1 base, there was a span of 15 bases. This CDR3 spans 15 amino acids. This CDR3 is CASSPRSPDNYGYTF. For the CDR3, the DNA is TGTGCCAGCAGCCCCCGATCACCCGATAACTATGGCTACACCTTC.